One and the same sample provided the 20 T cell receptor beta chains below, sequenced in a study of radiotherapy plus CTLA-4 blockade in lung cancer. Here immunoSEQ multiplex PCR was the method, and the copy in TCRdb shows in-frame clones only, minus some. The sample records about 85,000 clones, 86% being singletons. The sample here was peripheral blood, taken from a patient treated with radiotherapy plus ipilimumab. The receptors derive from a human donor with non-small cell lung cancer who had a partial response to radiotherapy plus ipilimumab.

The rearrangement joins TRBV4-2 to TRBJ2-3; 8 nucleotides match TRBD2. Germline trimming cut 3 bases from V and 4 bases from J; bases unmatched to any gene: 18. This CDR3 has 19 residues. The germline V gene encodes CDR1 LGHNA and CDR2 YNFKEQ. DNA of the CDR3: TGTGCCAGCAGCCAGGGAAATCCAATCAGCGGGAGAGGGGCAGATACGCAGTATTTT. As protein: CASSQGNPISGRGADTQYF.

The chain recombines TRBV5-1 with TRBJ2-5; TRBD2 aligns across 8 bases. The assigned J gene may be wrong: the sequence end matches TRBJ2-7 better. The CDR3 totals 14 residues. Germline CDR1 reads SGHRS; CDR2 reads YFSETQ. CDR3 nucleotide sequence: TGCGCCAGCAGCTTGACTAGCGGTACCTACGAGCAGTACTTC. It yields the protein CASSLTSGTYEQYF.

This clone was counted a single time. The J gene is TRBJ1-1, the V gene TRBV5-1, with D hard to call. This CDR3 comprises 14 residues. CDR1 SGHRS and CDR2 YFSETQ come from the germline V gene. Trimming stripped 5 bases from V and 7 bases from J, with 18 bases between. CDR3 amino acids: CASRLWAGRDEAFF. For the CDR3, the DNA is TGCGCCAGCAGACTCTGGGCGGGGAGGGATGAAGCTTTCTTT.

This CDR3 is CASSVGDRGLGYEKLFF. CDR3 DNA: TGTGCCAGCAGCGTAGGGGATAGGGGGCTCGGCTATGAAAAACTGTTTTTT. V gene TRBV9 combines with J gene TRBJ1-4; 7 bases match TRBD1. The CDR3 length is 17 residues. Germline V gives CDR1 SGDLS, CDR2 YYNGEE. V was pared by 0 bases and J by 6 bases, with 11 bases of the junction left unmatched.

The chain couples TRBV2 to TRBJ2-7; the D gene is possibly TRBD2 (6 bases). Between the trimmed V and J ends, which lost 7 bases and 4 bases, there was a span of 14 bases. Germline CDR1 is SNHLY and CDR2 is FYNNEI. The CDR3 has 13 residues. CDR3 sequence (DNA): TGTGCCAGCATGCGGGATCCGTGGTACGAGCAGTACTTC. Amino acids: CASMRDPWYEQYF.

The rearrangement joins TRBV5-4 to TRBJ2-3, with 12 bases lining up with TRBD2. The CDR3 extends over 17 amino acids. The J segment lost 3 bases and the V segment lost 2 bases, leaving 7 bases of the junction unmatched. Germline V gene sequence: CDR1 SGHNT, CDR2 YYREEE (reference sequence). CDR3 nucleotide sequence: TGTGCCAGCAGCTTCAAACTAGCGGGAGGCTTAACAGATACGCAGTATTTT. Translation gives CASSFKLAGGLTDTQYF.

CDR3: CASGDKGNYGYTF. As DNA, the CDR3 is TGCGCCAGCGGGGACAAAGGGAACTATGGCTACACCTTC. The chain joins TRBV5-1 to TRBJ1-2, with D maybe TRBD1 (6 bases). The CDR3 length is 13 residues. Trimming removed 7 bases at V and 2 bases at J, with 12 bases between. Germline V gene data show CDR1 as SGHRS and CDR2 as YFSETQ.

V and J are TRBV21-1 and TRBJ2-2; TRBD2, as called in the table, went unchecked against the DNA. TRBV21-1 is a known pseudogene. The CDR3 length is 15 residues. CDR3 sequence (DNA): TGTGCCAGCAGCAGCGGGGACCTCAGTCCCGGGGAGCTGTTTTTT. Residues: CASSSGDLSPGELFF.

The J gene is TRBJ2-7, the V gene TRBV5-1; D is perhaps TRBD1 (5 bases). This CDR3 region has 14 residues. Germline lookup yields CDR1 SGHRS and CDR2 YFSETQ. Between the trimmed V and J ends, which lost 4 bases and 2 bases, there was a span of 13 bases. CDR3 loop: CASSQPGQPYEQYF. CDR3 nucleotides: TGCGCCAGCAGCCAGCCCGGACAACCCTACGAGCAGTACTTC.

This rearrangement joins TRBV18 to TRBJ2-1, with a possible D match to TRBD2 (6 bases). Looked up from germline, CDR1 is KGHSH and CDR2 is LQKENI. V was trimmed by 3 bases and J by 4 bases, leaving 10 bases between them. The CDR3 loop spans 14 amino acids. The CDR3 DNA follows: TGTGCCAGCTCACCCCTAGCGCAGTACAATGAGCAGTTCTTC. It yields the protein CASSPLAQYNEQFF.

V is TRBV5-4 and J is TRBJ2-2, with D possibly being TRBD1 (6 bases). The ends were cut back, 4 bases at V and 1 base at J, with 11 bases in the middle. From germline, CDR1 is SGHNT and CDR2 YYREEE (reference sequence). This CDR3 spans 15 amino acids. In nucleotides, the CDR3 is TGTGCCAGCAGCCCCGGCAGGGGGAACACCGGGGAGCTGTTTTTT. Protein sequence: CASSPGRGNTGELFF. Filled out from reference TRBV5-4 and TRBJ2-2, the complete variable domain reads ETGVTQSPTHLIKTRGQQVTLRCSSQSGHNTVSWYQQALGQGPQFIFQYYREEENGRGNFPPRFSGLQFPNYSSELNVNALELDDSALYLCASSPGRGNTGELFFGEGSRLTVL.

J is TRBJ1-5 and V is TRBV5-4, with 7 bases identical to TRBD1. The germline V gene has CDR1 SGHNT and CDR2 YYREEE (reference sequence). With 0 bases clipped from V and 3 bases from J, the junction kept 3 bases outside the gene matches. This CDR3 contains 15 residues. This CDR3 reads CASSLGGQANQPQHF. The CDR3 DNA is TGTGCCAGCAGCTTGGGCGGACAGGCCAATCAGCCCCAGCATTTT.

The chain is built from TRBV28 and TRBJ2-7, with TRBD2 identical over 8 bases. The CDR3 sequence is 15 residues long. The V gene end was trimmed by 5 bases and the J gene end by 0 bases; junction bases not matched to a gene: 6. Germline V gene lookup returns CDR1 MDHEN and CDR2 SYDVKM. The CDR3 reads CASSHQSGGSYEQYV. DNA of the CDR3: TGTGCCAGCAGTCATCAGAGCGGGGGCTCCTACGAGCAGTACGTC.

The rearrangement uses TRBV2 and TRBJ2-1, with D tentatively TRBD2 (6 bases). The CDR3 consists of 12 residues. Trimming took off 4 bases at V and 8 bases at J, with 9 bases between the two ends. Germline lookup yields CDR1 SNHLY and CDR2 FYNNEI. In DNA, the CDR3 is TGTGCCAGCAGTGCGACTAGTGATGAGCAGTTCTTC. Amino acid sequence: CASSATSDEQFF.

The chain couples TRBV28 to TRBJ2-6; a weak D match, TRBD1 (5 bases). V was shortened by 3 bases and J by 0 bases, with 12 bases between the two germline ends. CDR1 is MDHEN and CDR2 is SYDVKM in the germline V gene. There are 17 residues in the CDR3. As DNA, the CDR3 is TGTGCCAGCAGTTTGTGGGGCGAACCCTCTGGGGCCAACGTCCTGACTTTC. Translated: CASSLWGEPSGANVLTF.

CDR3: CASSLSTTTGELFF. As DNA, the CDR3 is TGTGCCAGCAGCTTATCCACAACCACCGGGGAGCTGTTTTTT. The chain employs TRBV11-2 and TRBJ2-2; no reliable D call. Germline V CDR1 and CDR2: SGHAT, FQNNGV. The CDR3 length is 14 residues. V lost 2 bases, J lost 4 bases, and 8 bases lay in between.

The genes are TRBV4-3 and TRBJ1-1; D is unresolved. This CDR3 is built from 14 residues. Trimming took off 3 bases at V and 1 base at J, with 9 bases between the two ends. Germline V gene sequence: CDR1 LGHNA, CDR2 YSLEER. CDR3 protein: CASSQRLGNTEAFF. The CDR3 nucleotides are TGCGCCAGCAGCCAGAGGCTTGGGAACACTGAAGCTTTCTTT.

CDR3 nucleotide sequence: TGTGCCAGCAGCTTGATGTTCGGCGGTGAAGCTTTCTTT. Translating it yields CASSLMFGGEAFF. The chain is built from TRBV5-6 and TRBJ1-1; D remains unclear. The CDR3 totals 13 residues. The V end was cut by 1 base, the J end by 7 bases, with 11 bases between. CDR1 and CDR2 (germline): SGHDT, YYEEEE.

This sequence joins TRBV28 and TRBJ1-2; 7 nucleotides agree with TRBD1. Germline V gene data show CDR1 as MDHEN and CDR2 as SYDVKM. V shed 6 bases, J shed 12 bases, and the junction held 22 bases outside the gene matches. CDR3 length equals 16 residues. The DNA of the CDR3 is TGTGCCAGCAGCCCCCCGGGACAGCGCAGCGCCTCGGACGACACCTTC. Its translation: CASSPPGQRSASDDTF.

This chain links TRBV6-6 with TRBJ2-7; D may be TRBD2 (6 bases). V shed 6 bases and J shed 1 base, with 10 bases lying between them. Germline CDR1 is MNHNY and CDR2 is SVGAGI (reference sequence). The CDR3 is 13 amino acids. The CDR3 DNA reads TGTGCCAGCAGCCTCGGGACTTCCTACGAGCAGTACGTC. Its protein is CASSLGTSYEQYV.